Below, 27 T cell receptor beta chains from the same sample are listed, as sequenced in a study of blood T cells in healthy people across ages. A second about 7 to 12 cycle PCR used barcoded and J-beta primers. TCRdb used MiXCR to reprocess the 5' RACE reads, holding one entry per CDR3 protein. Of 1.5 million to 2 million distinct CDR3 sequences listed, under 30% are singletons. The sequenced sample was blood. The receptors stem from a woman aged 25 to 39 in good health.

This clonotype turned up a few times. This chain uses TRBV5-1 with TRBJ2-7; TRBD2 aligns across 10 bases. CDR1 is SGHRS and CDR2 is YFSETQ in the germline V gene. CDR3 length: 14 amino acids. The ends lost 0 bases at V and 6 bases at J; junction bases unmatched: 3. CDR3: CASSLELAGSEQYF. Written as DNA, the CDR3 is TGCGCCAGCAGCTTGGAACTAGCGGGGAGCGAGCAGTACTTC. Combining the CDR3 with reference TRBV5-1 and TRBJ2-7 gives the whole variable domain KAGVTQTPRYLIKTRGQQVTLSCSPISGHRSVSWYQQTPGQGLQFLFEYFSETQRNKGNFPGRFSGRQFSNSRSEMNVSTLELGDSALYLCASSLELAGSEQYFGPGTRLTVT.

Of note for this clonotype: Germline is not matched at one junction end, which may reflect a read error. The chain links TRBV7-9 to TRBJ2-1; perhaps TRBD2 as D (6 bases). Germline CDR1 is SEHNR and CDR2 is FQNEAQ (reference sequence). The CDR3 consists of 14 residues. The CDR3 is CVSSLDGGSDEQFF. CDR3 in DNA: TGTGTCAGCAGCTTAGACGGGGGAAGTGATGAGCAGTTCTTC.

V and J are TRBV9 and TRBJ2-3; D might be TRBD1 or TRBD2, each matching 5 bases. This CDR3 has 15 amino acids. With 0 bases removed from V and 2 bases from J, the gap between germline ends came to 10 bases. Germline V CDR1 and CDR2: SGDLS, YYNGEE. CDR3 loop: CASSVVEGPTDTQYF. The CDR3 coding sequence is TGTGCCAGCAGCGTAGTAGAGGGGCCCACAGATACGCAGTATTTT.

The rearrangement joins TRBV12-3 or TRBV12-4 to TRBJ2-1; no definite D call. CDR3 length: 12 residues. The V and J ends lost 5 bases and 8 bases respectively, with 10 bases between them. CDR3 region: CASSPTKDEQFF. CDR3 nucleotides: TGTGCCAGCAGTCCCACCAAGGATGAGCAGTTCTTC.

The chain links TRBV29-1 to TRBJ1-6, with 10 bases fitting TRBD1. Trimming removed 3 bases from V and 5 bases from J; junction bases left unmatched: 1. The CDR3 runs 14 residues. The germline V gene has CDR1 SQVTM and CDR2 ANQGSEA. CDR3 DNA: TGCAGCGTTGAGGGGACAGGGGATAATTCACCCCTCCACTTT. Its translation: CSVEGTGDNSPLHF. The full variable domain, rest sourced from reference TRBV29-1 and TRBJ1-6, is SAVISQKPSRDICQRGTSLTIQCQVDSQVTMMFWYRQQPGQSLTLIATANQGSEATYESGFVIDKFPISRPNLTFSTLTVSNMSPEDSSIYLCSVEGTGDNSPLHFGNGTRLTVT.

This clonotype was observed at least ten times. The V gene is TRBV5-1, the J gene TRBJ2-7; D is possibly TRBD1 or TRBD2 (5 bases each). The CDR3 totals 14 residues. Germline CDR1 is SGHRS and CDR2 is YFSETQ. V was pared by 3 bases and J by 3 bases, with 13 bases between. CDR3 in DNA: TGCGCCAGCAGCTATCCGGGACCGAACTACGAGCAGTACTTC. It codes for CASSYPGPNYEQYF.

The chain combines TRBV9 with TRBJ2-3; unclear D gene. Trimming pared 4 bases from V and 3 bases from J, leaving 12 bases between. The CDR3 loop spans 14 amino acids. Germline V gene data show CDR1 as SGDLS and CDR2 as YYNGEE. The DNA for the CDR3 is TGTGCCAGCAGCCCCTGGCAGGCGACAGATACGCAGTATTTT. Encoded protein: CASSPWQATDTQYF.

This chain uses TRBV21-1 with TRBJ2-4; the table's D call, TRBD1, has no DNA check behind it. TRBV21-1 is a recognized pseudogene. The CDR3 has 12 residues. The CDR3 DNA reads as TGTGCCAGCAAGGGGGGGCTGAGAGAGCAGTACTTC. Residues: CASKGGLREQYF.

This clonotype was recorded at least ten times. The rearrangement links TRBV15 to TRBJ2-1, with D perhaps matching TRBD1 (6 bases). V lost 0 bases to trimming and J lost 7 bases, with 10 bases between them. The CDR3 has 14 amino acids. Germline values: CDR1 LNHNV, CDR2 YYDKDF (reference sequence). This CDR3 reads CATSRERTANEQFF. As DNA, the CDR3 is TGTGCCACCAGCAGAGAGAGGACAGCAAATGAGCAGTTCTTC.

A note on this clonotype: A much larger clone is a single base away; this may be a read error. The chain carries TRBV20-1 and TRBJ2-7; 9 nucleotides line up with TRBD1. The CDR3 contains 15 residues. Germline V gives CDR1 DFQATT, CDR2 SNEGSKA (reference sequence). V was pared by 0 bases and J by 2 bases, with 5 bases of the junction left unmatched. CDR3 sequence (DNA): TGCAGTGCTAGAGAGCGACAGGGGGGCACCTACGAGCAGTACTTC. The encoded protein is CSARERQGGTYEQYF.

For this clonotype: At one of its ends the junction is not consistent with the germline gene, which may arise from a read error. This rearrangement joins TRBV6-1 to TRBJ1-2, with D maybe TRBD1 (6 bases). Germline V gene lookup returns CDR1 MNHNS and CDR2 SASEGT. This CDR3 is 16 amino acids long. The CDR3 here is CASSDYLTGRSYCYTF. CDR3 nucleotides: TGTGCCAGCAGTGATTACTTGACAGGACGGAGCTATTGCTACACCTTC.

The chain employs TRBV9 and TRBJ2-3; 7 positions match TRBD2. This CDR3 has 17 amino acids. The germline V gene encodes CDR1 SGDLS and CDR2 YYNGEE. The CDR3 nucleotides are TGTGCTTGCAGCGTAGTGGCAGCGGGGCGCTTCACAGATACGCAGTATTTT. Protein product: CACSVVAAGRFTDTQYF.

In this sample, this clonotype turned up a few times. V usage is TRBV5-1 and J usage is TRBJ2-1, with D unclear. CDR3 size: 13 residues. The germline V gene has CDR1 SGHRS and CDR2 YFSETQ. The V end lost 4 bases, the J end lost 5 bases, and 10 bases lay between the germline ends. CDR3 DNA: TGCGCCAGCAGCGGCGCCTGGAACAATGAGCAGTTCTTC. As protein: CASSGAWNNEQFF. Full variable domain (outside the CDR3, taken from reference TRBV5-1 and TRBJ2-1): KAGVTQTPRYLIKTRGQQVTLSCSPISGHRSVSWYQQTPGQGLQFLFEYFSETQRNKGNFPGRFSGRQFSNSRSEMNVSTLELGDSALYLCASSGAWNNEQFFGPGTRLTVL.

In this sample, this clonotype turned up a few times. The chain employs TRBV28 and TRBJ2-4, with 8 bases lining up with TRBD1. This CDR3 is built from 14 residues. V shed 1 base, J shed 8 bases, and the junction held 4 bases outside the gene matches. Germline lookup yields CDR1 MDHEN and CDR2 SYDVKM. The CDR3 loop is CASSLSDRGDIQYF. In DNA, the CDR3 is TGTGCCAGCAGTTTATCCGACAGGGGCGACATTCAGTACTTC.

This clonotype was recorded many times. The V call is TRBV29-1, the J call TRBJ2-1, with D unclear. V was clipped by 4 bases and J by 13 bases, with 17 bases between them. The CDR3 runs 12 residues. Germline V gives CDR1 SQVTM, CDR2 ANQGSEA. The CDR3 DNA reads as TGCAGCGTTGTGAACGGGTCCCACTTTCAGTTCTTC. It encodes CSVVNGSHFQFF.

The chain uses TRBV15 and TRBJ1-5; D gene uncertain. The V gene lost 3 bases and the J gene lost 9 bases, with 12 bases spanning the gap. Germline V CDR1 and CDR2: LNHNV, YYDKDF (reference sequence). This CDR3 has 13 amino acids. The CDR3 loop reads CATSSLSFGPQHF. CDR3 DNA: TGTGCCACCAGCAGCCTCAGTTTTGGGCCCCAGCATTTT. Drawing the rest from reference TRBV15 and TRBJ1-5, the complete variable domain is DAMVIQNPRYQVTQFGKPVTLSCSQTLNHNVMYWYQQKSSQAPKLLFHYYDKDFNNEADTPDNFQSRRPNTSFCFLDIRSPGLGDTAMYLCATSSLSFGPQHFGDGTRLSIL.

The CDR3 DNA is TGCGCCAGCAGCTTTACCGGGACAGGGGCTTCCGAGCAGTACTTC. This encodes CASSFTGTGASEQYF. The chain is built from TRBV5-1 and TRBJ2-7; TRBD1 aligns across 10 bases. The CDR3 totals 15 residues. The V segment lost 2 bases and the J segment 6 bases; nucleotides outside the gene matches: 8. Germline V gene sequence: CDR1 SGHRS, CDR2 YFSETQ.

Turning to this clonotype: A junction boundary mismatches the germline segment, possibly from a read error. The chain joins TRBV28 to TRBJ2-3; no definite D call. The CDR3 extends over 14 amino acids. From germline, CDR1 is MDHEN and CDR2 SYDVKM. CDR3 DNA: TGTGCCGGCAGTCATCGCCCCGGCACAGATACGCAGTATTTT. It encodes CAGSHRPGTDTQYF.

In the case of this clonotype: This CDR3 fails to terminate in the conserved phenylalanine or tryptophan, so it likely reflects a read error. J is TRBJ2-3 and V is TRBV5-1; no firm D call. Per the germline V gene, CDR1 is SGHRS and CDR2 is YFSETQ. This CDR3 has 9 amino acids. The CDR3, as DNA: TGCGACCCACCAGATACGCAGTATTTA. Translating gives CDPPDTQYL.

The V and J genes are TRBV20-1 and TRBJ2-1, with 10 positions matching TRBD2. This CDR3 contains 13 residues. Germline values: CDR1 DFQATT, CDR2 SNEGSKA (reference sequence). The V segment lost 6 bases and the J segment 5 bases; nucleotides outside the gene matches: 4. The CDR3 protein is CSAVGLADNEQFF. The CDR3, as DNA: TGCAGTGCCGTTGGACTAGCGGACAATGAGCAGTTCTTC.

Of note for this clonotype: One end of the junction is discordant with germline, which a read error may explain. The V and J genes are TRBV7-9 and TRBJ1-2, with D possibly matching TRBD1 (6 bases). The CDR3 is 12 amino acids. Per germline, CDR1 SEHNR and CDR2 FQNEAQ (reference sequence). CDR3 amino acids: CAGSQDSYGYTF. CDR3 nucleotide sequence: TGTGCCGGCAGTCAGGACAGCTATGGCTACACCTTC.

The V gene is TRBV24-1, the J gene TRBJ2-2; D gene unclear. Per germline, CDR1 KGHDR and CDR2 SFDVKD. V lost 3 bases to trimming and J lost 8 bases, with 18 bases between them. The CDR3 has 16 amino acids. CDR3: CATSDPYLSETGELFF. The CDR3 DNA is TGTGCCACCAGTGATCCTTACCTTAGTGAGACAGGGGAGCTGTTTTTT.

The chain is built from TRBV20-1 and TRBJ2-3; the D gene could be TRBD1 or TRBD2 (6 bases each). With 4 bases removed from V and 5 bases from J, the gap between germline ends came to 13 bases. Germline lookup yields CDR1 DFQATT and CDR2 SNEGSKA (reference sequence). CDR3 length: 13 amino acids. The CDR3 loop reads CSAKGEVEDTQYF. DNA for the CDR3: TGCAGTGCTAAGGGGGAGGTAGAAGATACGCAGTATTTT.

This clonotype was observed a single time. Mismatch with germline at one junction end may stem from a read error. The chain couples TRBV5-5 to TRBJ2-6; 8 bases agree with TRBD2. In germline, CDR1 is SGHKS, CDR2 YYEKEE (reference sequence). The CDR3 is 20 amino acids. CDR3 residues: CVSSRTLSGRRETGANVLTF. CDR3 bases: TGTGTCAGCAGCCGGACATTGAGCGGGAGAAGGGAAACTGGGGCCAACGTCCTGACTTTC.

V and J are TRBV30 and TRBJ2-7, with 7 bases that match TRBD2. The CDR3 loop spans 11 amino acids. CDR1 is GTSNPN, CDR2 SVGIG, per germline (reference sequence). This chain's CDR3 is CSGEGSYEQYF. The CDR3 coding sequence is TGTTCTGGGGAGGGGTCTTACGAGCAGTACTTC.

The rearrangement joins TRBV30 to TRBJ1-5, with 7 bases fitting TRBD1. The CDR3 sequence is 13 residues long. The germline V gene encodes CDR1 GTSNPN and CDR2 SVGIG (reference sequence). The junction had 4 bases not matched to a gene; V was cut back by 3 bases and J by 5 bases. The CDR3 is CAWSPQGDQPQHF. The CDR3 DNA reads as TGTGCCTGGAGCCCCCAGGGGGATCAGCCCCAGCATTTT.

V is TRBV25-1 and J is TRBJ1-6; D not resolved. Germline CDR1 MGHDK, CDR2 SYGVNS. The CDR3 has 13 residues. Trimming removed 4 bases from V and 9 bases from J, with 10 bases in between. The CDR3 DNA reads TGTGCCAGCAGTGGACGGTCAGCTTCACCCCTCCACTTT. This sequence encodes CASSGRSASPLHF.